This TCR beta chain was sequenced for a study of cytomegalovirus exposure and HLA in healthy donors. Study overall: It was reported in a later analysis that the 95 to 150 validation repertoires used the same platform as the 666 first-cohort repertoires. General observations from the study: TCR sequences were mostly rare, though some public TCRs occurred in many donors.

The method was immunoSEQ multiplex PCR; TCRdb's version includes in-frame clones alone and lacks a portion of them. The sample has about 71,000 clones; approximately 96% are singletons. As regards this clone: The antigen is unknown.

Specimen: PBMCs. This receptor was identified in a man younger than 30 in good health and CMV-seropositive.

The CDR3 region has the DNA TGTGCCAGCAGCCCGACGGGGATACATGGCTACACCTTC. Translated, it gives CASSPTGIHGYTF. This chain links TRBV6-5 with TRBJ1-2; no firm D call. The CDR3 is 13 amino acids. The germline CDR1 and CDR2 sequences are MNHEY and SVGAGI. Trimming took off 6 bases at V and 6 bases at J, with 14 bases between the two ends.